These 18 T cell receptor beta chains share one sample of origin, sequenced in a study of CD8+CD57+ T cells in acquired aplastic anemia. Patients chosen for sequencing had CD8+CD57+ cells that had expanded, as shown by flow cytometry. Investigators profiled TCR beta VDJ and CDR3 from genomic DNA template. TCRdb analysed the reads with MiXCR anew, one entry per CDR3 protein. This sample has some 170,000 distinct CDR3 sequences; 71% occur once, and the top ten carry 40% to 55%. Sequencing was performed on sorted CD4+, CD8+, or CD8+CD57+ T cells (not recorded which) from PBMCs. The receptors come from a human donor with aplastic anemia.

The V and J genes are TRBV7-9 and TRBJ1-3; TRBD1 matches at 7 bases. CDR1 is SEHNR, CDR2 FQNEAQ, per germline (reference sequence). CDR3 length: 15 amino acids. J gave up 2 bases and V 3 bases, and 4 bases lay outside the gene matches. The CDR3 is CASSFFQGAGNTIYF. The CDR3 coding sequence is TGTGCCAGCAGCTTCTTCCAGGGGGCTGGAAACACCATATATTTT.

This rearrangement joins TRBV20-1 to TRBJ2-2; D gene ambiguous. Germline CDR1 DFQATT, CDR2 SNEGSKA (reference sequence). CDR3 length equals 11 residues. Trimming shortened V by 5 bases and J by 6 bases, and 7 bases separated the two germline ends. The CDR3, as DNA: TGCAGTGCTCCCCTGGCCGGGGAGCTGTTTTTT. This codes for CSAPLAGELFF.

The rearrangement joins TRBV7-9 to TRBJ2-5; TRBD2 matches at 8 bases. Per germline, CDR1 SEHNR and CDR2 FQNEAQ (reference sequence). The CDR3 runs to 15 residues. With V trimmed by 0 bases and J by 2 bases, 2 bases remained unmatched. The CDR3 region is CASSLAGGRQETQYF. The CDR3, as DNA: TGTGCCAGCAGCTTAGCCGGCGGGAGGCAAGAGACCCAGTACTTC.

V is TRBV19 and J is TRBJ2-4, with D unresolved. Trimming pared 5 bases from V and 8 bases from J, leaving 13 bases between. CDR3 size: 13 residues. Germline CDR1 LNHDA, CDR2 SQIVND (reference sequence). CDR3 sequence: CASSSRLADIQYF. Written as DNA, the CDR3 is TGTGCCAGTAGTTCGAGACTGGCAGACATTCAGTACTTC.

V gene TRBV20-1 combines with J gene TRBJ2-7, with 8 bases that match TRBD1. Per the germline V gene, CDR1 is DFQATT and CDR2 is SNEGSKA (reference sequence). The CDR3 contains 19 residues. The CDR3 DNA sequence: TGCGGTGCTCGCCTTTTACAGGGGGGTGCACCTCCGTGCTCCTACGAGCAGTACGTC. It codes for CGARLLQGGAPPCSYEQYV.

The CDR3: CAISGQSRETQYF. The CDR3 coding sequence is TGTGCCATCAGCGGACAGTCCCGAGAGACCCAGTACTTC. The chain uses TRBV10-3 and TRBJ2-5; D may be TRBD1 (6 bases). Trimming took off 6 bases at V and 4 bases at J, with 12 bases between the two ends. The length of the CDR3 is 13 residues. Germline CDR1 is ENHRY and CDR2 is SYGVKD.

This clonotype was seen a few times. J is TRBJ2-7 and V is TRBV20-1; TRBD2 matches at 10 bases. Germline CDR1 is DFQATT and CDR2 is SNEGSKA (reference sequence). Trimming cost V 6 bases and J 6 bases; bases outside gene matches: 11. This CDR3 region has 14 residues. The CDR3 sequence is CSATRGTSVSEQYF. In DNA, the CDR3 is TGCAGTGCAACCCGCGGGACTAGCGTCTCCGAGCAGTACTTC.

The chain is built from TRBV20-1 and TRBJ2-6; D is ambiguous. The length of the CDR3 is 15 residues. Per germline, CDR1 DFQATT and CDR2 SNEGSKA (reference sequence). V lost 2 bases and J lost 3, with 11 bases in between. The CDR3 region is CSARSPLGGANVLTF. The CDR3 DNA sequence: TGCAGTGCTAGATCCCCTTTGGGTGGGGCCAACGTCCTGACTTTC.

J is TRBJ2-7 and V is TRBV7-9; D is unresolved. V was pared by 5 bases and J by 5 bases, with 19 bases between. Looked up from germline, CDR1 is SEHNR and CDR2 is FQNEAQ (reference sequence). The CDR3 spans 15 residues. The CDR3 here is CASSLGPRIEDEQYF. Written as DNA, the CDR3 is TGTGCCAGCAGCCTTGGACCCCGGATAGAAGACGAGCAGTACTTC.

The genes are TRBV7-2 and TRBJ2-7; weak D call: TRBD2 (5 bases). V dropped 6 bases and J dropped 2 bases, with 14 bases sitting between them. This CDR3 has 14 residues. CDR1 and CDR2 from the germline V gene are SGHTA and FQGNSA. The CDR3 coding sequence is TGTGCCAGCAGTCCGGGGTCTTTGGCCTACGAGCAGTACTTC. It codes for CASSPGSLAYEQYF. The full variable domain, its missing parts supplied by reference TRBV7-2 and TRBJ2-7, is GAGVSQSPSNKVTEKGKDVELRCDPISGHTALYWYRQSLGQGLEFLIYFQGNSAPDKSGLPSDRFSAERTGGSVSTLTIQRTQQEDSAVYLCASSPGSLAYEQYFGPGTRLTVT.

This clonotype was seen a handful of times. V usage is TRBV20-1 and J usage is TRBJ2-5, with 8 bases matching TRBD1. Germline trimming cut 4 bases from V and 5 bases from J; bases unmatched to any gene: 6. This CDR3 region has 13 residues. CDR1 and CDR2 (germline): DFQATT, SNEGSKA (reference sequence). The CDR3 here is CSANGQGYETQYF. CDR3 coding DNA: TGCAGTGCTAACGGACAGGGCTACGAGACCCAGTACTTC.

This chain connects TRBV10-1 to TRBJ1-6; weak D call: TRBD1 (6 bases). Trimming left V 8 bases short and J 16 bases short, with 24 bases between. Germline V gene lookup returns CDR1 WNHNN and CDR2 SYGVQD (reference sequence). The CDR3 has 14 residues. CDR3 loop: CASRGGRRVELLHF. CDR3 coding DNA: TGCGCCAGCCGGGGGGGCCGACGCGTTGAGCTTCTCCACTTT.

The chain recombines TRBV29-1 with TRBJ2-6, with D possibly TRBD1 on 6 matching bases. Trimming pared 8 bases from V and 3 bases from J, leaving 23 bases between. The CDR3 runs to 17 residues. Per the germline V gene, CDR1 is SQVTM and CDR2 is ANQGSEA. The CDR3 sequence: CSISGQSPFLGANVLTF. The CDR3 DNA is TGCAGCATTTCCGGACAGTCCCCTTTTCTTGGGGCCAACGTCCTGACTTTC.

The chain is built from TRBV11-2 and TRBJ2-7, with 8 positions matching TRBD1. Germline values: CDR1 SGHAT, CDR2 FQNNGV. CDR3 length: 15 residues. V was pared by 2 bases and J by 1 base, with 4 bases of the junction left unmatched. CDR3 nucleotides: TGTGCCAGCAGCTTAAACAGGGGGACATCCTACGAGCAGTACTTC. Translated: CASSLNRGTSYEQYF.

This chain connects TRBV2 to TRBJ1-3, with D perhaps TRBD1 (6 bases). The CDR3 length is 14 residues. Trimming shortened V by 4 bases and J by 7 bases, and 14 bases separated the two germline ends. The germline gives CDR1 SNHLY, CDR2 FYNNEI. This chain's CDR3 is CASSGMTGGNTIYF. CDR3 in DNA: TGTGCCAGCAGTGGAATGACAGGAGGGAACACCATATATTTT.

With regard to this clonotype: The junction and the germline gene differ at one end; a read error may be behind it. This rearrangement joins TRBV7-9 to TRBJ2-5; TRBD1 aligns across 7 bases. The CDR3 length is 14 residues. Germline V gene sequence: CDR1 SEHNR, CDR2 FQNEAQ (reference sequence). The chain's CDR3 is CASSIGGRGENQYF. CDR3 in DNA: TGTGCCAGCAGCATAGGGGGCAGGGGAGAGAACCAGTACTTC.

The chain links TRBV7-8 to TRBJ1-2; the D gene is possibly TRBD1 (5 bases). Trimming took off 2 bases at V and 3 bases at J, with 19 bases between the two ends. This CDR3 region has 17 residues. Looked up from germline, CDR1 is SGHVS and CDR2 is FQNEAQ. The CDR3 is CASSLSPRGLADYGYTF. The CDR3 DNA follows: TGTGCCAGCAGCTTATCACCGAGGGGACTGGCTGACTATGGCTACACCTTC.

This sequence joins TRBV24-1 and TRBJ2-5, with no clear D. V shed 4 bases and J shed 3 bases, with 5 bases lying between them. In germline, CDR1 is KGHDR, CDR2 SFDVKD. The CDR3 is made up of 12 amino acids. The CDR3 coding sequence is TGTGCCACCAGTGACCTGGAAGAGACCCAGTACTTC. Its protein is CATSDLEETQYF.